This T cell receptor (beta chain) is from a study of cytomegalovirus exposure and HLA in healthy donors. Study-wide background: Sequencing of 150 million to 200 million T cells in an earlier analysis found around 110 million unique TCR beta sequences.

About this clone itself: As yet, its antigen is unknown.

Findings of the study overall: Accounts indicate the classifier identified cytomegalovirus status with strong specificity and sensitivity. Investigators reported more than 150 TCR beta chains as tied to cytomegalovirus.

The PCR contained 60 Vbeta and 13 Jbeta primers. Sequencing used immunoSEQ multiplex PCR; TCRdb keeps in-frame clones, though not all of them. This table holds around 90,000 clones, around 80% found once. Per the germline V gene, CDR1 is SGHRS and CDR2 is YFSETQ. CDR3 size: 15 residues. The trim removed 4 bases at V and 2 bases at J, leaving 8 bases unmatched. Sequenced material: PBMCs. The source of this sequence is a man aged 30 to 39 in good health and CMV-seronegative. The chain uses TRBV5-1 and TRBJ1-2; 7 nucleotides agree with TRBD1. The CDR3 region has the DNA TGCGCCAGCAGCGTAGGACAGGATACAAACTATGGCTACACCTTC. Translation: CASSVGQDTNYGYTF.